This T cell receptor (beta chain) is drawn from a study of T cell responses to AZD1222 COVID-19 vaccine. General study points: Donors, mostly white British, included more females; clonal diversity was possibly underestimated.

The method was immunoSEQ multiplex PCR; TCRdb's version includes in-frame clones alone and lacks a portion of them. The data contain roughly 170,000 clones, around 88% of them singletons. A word on this clone: Its antigen is currently unknown.

There are 13 residues in the CDR3. V trimming: 6 bases; J trimming: 2 bases; junction bases outside the gene matches: 6. CDR1 and CDR2 (germline): SQVTM, ANQGSEA. This chain joins TRBV29-1 and TRBJ1-2, with 7 bases that match TRBD1. The starting material was peripheral blood, obtained on day 0 of AZD1222 vaccination. This TCR was recovered from an adult in good health. The CDR3 nucleotides are TGCAGCGTCCCACAGGGGATAAACTATGGCTACACCTTC. Translation gives CSVPQGINYGYTF.